This T cell receptor (beta chain) was found in a study of T-cell memory formation after mild COVID-19. Study-wide results and caveats: Mainly CM and EM harbored the contracting CD4+ clones; mainly EMRA harbored the CD8+ ones. Proof of SARS-CoV-2 specificity was absent for the second-wave clones that crested on day 37. Later expanders leaned CD4+, whereas clones that contracted between day 15 and 85 were balanced CD4/CD8.

Libraries for TCRalpha and TCRbeta carried sample barcodes and unique molecular identifiers via 5'RACE. TCRdb reprocessed the 5' RACE reads with MiXCR, giving one entry per CDR3 protein. The sample shows 550,000 to 600,000 distinct CDR3 sequences, approximately 21% of them seen only once. This clonotype showed up just a few times. Its specificity is unknown. Germline CDR1 reads LGHNA; CDR2 reads YNFKEQ. This CDR3 spans 16 amino acids. J lost 4 bases, V lost 5 bases, and 7 bases had no gene match. The receptor's source is an adult woman who had mild COVID-19 (a few samples of this study predate the infection). Cell type and time point are not known. The chain links TRBV4-2 to TRBJ2-5; 13 bases agree with TRBD2. Sequencing was carried out using PBMCs or a T cell subset sorted from them (not recorded which). This chain's CDR3 is CASSVGTSGISETQYF. CDR3 DNA: TGTGCCAGCAGCGTAGGGACTAGCGGGATTTCAGAGACCCAGTACTTC.